This T cell receptor beta chain was observed in a study of shared clonotypes between healthy human individuals. General study findings and limits: Roughly 5% of naive CD4 clonotypes were shared across several donors.

The sample holds a few counts of this clone. Its antigen is not identified. The table came from immunoSEQ multiplex PCR; TCRdb's copy has only in-frame clones and leaves some out. The table records roughly 1 million clones, roughly 74% of them present only once. CDR1 is SGDLS, CDR2 YYNGEE, per germline. The CDR3 loop spans 14 amino acids. The V gene lost 4 bases and the J gene lost 2 bases, with 9 bases spanning the gap. The sequencing input was memory CD4+ T cells from PBMCs. Subset of the sample: CD45RA-negative fraction. The TCR comes from a man younger than 30 in good health. Some clones in this sample may be carry-over from other donors' samples. The chain couples TRBV9 to TRBJ2-2; no firm D call. In nucleotides, the CDR3 is TGTGCCAGCAGCTCGCCCCTTAACACCGGGGAGCTGTTTTTT. This gives the protein CASSSPLNTGELFF.